This T cell receptor (beta chain) was recovered during a study of identical twins. Study-wide points: Invariant MAIT and iNKT cells may have partly biased zero-insertion analyses. Not following the same donors, the study drew its conclusions from cross-sectional statistical analysis. When twins shared out-of-frame alpha sequences, those sequences had excess low generation probability.

Carrying unique molecular identifiers, the cDNA also gained a universal primer site through template switching. TCRdb re-analysed the 5' RACE reads in MiXCR, keeping a single row per CDR3 protein. The table records more than 400,000 distinct CDR3 sequences, around 15% of them present only once. The CDR3 loop spans 14 amino acids. V dropped 8 bases and J dropped 3; count of bases not matched to a gene: 4. Germline V gives CDR1 KGHDR, CDR2 SFDVKD. This clonotype was found a few times. The antigen is undetermined. A further study also used this sample, focusing on yellow fever vaccine responses in identical twins.

The V call is TRBV24-1, the J call TRBJ2-2; 8 bases agree with TRBD1. The TCR was taken from a woman aged 18-29 years in good health. The sequenced material came from CD4+ T cells sorted from blood. CDR3 region: CATTPGGYTGELFF. The CDR3, as DNA: TGTGCCACCACCCCAGGGGGCTACACCGGGGAGCTGTTTTTT.